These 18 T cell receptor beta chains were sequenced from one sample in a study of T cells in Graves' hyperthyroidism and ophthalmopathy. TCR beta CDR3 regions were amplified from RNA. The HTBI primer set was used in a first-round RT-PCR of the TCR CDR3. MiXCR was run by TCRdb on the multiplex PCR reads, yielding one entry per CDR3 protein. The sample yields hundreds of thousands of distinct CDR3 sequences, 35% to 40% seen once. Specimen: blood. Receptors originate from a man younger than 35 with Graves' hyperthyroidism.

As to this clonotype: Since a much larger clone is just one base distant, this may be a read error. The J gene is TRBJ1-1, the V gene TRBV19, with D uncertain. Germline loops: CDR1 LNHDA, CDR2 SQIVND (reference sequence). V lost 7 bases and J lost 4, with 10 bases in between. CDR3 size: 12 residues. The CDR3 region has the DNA TGTGCCAGTATGCAGGTCGTCACTGAAGCTTTCTTT. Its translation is CASMQVVTEAFF.

In DNA, the CDR3 is TGTGCCAGCAGTACCCCTACAGGGACGGGTGAGCAGTACTTC. Translation gives CASSTPTGTGEQYF. The chain links TRBV28 to TRBJ2-7; a possible D gene is TRBD1 (6 bases). Trimming cost V 5 bases and J 7 bases, with 18 bases left between them. Germline CDR1 MDHEN, CDR2 SYDVKM. The CDR3 loop spans 14 amino acids.

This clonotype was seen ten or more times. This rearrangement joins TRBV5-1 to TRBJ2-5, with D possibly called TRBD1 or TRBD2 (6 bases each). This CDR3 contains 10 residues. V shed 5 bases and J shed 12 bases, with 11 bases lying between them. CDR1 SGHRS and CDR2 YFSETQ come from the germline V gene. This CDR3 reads CASRRGPEYF. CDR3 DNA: TGCGCCAGCAGACGGGGGCCTGAGTACTTC.

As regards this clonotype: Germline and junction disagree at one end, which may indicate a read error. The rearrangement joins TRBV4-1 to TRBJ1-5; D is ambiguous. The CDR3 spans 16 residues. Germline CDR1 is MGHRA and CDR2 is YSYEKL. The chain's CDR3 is CASSQEFQVIGQPQHF. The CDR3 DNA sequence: TGTGCCAGCAGCCAAGAATTCCAAGTAATAGGTCAGCCCCAGCATTTT.

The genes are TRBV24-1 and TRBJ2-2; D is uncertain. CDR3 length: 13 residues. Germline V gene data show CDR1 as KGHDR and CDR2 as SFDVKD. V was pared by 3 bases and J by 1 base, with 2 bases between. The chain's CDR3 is CATSDMNTGELFF. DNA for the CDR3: TGTGCCACCAGTGATATGAACACCGGGGAGCTGTTTTTT.

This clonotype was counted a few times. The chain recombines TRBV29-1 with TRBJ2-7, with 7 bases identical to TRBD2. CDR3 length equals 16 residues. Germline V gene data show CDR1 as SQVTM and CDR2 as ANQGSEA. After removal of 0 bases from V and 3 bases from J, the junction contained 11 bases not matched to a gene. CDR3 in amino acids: CSVEDHRAGAFYEQYF. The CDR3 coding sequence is TGCAGCGTTGAAGATCATCGGGCGGGAGCGTTCTACGAGCAGTACTTC.

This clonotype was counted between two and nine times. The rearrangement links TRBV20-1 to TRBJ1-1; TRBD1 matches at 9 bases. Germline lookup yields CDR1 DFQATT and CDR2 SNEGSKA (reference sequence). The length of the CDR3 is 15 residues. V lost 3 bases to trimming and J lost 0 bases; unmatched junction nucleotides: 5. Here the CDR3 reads CSARTGQGMNTEAFF. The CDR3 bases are TGCAGTGCTAGGACGGGACAGGGTATGAACACTGAAGCTTTCTTT.

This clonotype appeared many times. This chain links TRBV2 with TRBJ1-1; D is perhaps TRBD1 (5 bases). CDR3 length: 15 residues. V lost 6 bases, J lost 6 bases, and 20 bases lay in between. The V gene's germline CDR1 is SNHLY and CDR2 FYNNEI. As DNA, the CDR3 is TGTGCCAGCAGGTCGTCAGGGATCCTAGGGGCTGAAGCTTTCTTT. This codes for CASRSSGILGAEAFF.

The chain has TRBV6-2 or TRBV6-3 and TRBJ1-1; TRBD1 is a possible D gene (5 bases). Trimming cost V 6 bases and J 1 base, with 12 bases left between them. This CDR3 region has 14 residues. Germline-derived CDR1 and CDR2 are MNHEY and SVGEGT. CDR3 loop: CASSRDSPNTEAFF. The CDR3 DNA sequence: TGTGCCAGCAGCCGTGACAGCCCGAACACTGAAGCTTTCTTT.

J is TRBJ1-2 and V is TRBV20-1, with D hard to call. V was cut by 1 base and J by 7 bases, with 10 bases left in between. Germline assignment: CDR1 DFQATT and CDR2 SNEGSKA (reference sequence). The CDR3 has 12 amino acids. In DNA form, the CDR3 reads TGCAGTGCTAGAGTTGAGGTCGGTGGCTACACCTTC. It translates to CSARVEVGGYTF.

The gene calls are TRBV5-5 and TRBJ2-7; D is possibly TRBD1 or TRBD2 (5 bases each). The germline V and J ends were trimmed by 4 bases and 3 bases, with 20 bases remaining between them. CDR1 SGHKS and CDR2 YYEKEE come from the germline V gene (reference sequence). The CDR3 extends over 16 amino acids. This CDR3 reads CASSQITGTGNYEQYF. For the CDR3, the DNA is TGTGCCAGCAGCCAAATTACCGGGACGGGAAACTACGAGCAGTACTTC.

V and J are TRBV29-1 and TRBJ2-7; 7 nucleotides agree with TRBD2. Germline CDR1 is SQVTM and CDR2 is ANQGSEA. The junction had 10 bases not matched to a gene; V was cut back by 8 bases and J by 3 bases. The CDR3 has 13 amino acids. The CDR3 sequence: CSLRPGLLYEQYF. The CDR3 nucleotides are TGCAGCTTACGCCCGGGACTACTCTACGAGCAGTACTTC.

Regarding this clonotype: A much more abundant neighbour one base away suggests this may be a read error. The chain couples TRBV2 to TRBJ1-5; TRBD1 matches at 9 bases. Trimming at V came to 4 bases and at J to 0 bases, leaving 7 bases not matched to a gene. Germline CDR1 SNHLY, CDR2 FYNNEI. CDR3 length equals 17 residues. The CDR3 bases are TGTGCCAGCAGTGCCGGGGACAGGGCCTATAGCAATCAGCCCCAGCATTTT. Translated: CASSAGDRAYSNQPQHF.

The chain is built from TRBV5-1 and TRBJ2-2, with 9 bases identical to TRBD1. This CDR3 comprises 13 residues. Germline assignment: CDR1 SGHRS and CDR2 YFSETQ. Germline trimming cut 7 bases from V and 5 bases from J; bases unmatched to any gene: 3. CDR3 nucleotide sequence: TGCGCCAGCGTGGACAGGGGAACCGGGGAGCTGTTTTTT. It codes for CASVDRGTGELFF.

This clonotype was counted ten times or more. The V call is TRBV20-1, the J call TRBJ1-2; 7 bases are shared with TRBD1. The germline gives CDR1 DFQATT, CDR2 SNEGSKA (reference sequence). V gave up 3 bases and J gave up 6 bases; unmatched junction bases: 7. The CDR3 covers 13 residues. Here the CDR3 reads CSARPDRVHGYTF. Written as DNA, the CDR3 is TGCAGTGCTAGGCCCGACAGGGTACATGGCTACACCTTC.

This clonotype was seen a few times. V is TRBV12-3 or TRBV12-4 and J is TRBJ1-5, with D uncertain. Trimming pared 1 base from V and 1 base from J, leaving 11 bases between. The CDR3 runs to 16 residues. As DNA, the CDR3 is TGTGCCAGCAGTTTAGACACGGGCGACAGCAATCAGCCCCAGCATTTT. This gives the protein CASSLDTGDSNQPQHF.

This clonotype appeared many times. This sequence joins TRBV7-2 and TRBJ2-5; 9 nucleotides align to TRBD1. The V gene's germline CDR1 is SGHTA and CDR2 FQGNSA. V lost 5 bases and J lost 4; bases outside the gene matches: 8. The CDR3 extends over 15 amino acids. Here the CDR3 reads CASSGRGTGRETQYF. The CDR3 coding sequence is TGTGCCAGCAGCGGTAGGGGGACAGGGAGAGAGACCCAGTACTTC.

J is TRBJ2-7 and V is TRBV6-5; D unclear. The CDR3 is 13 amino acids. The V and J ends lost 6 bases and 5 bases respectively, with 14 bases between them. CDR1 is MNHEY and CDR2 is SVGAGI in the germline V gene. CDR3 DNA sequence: TGTGCCAGCAGACTTTCTCCCATCGACGAGCAGTACTTC. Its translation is CASRLSPIDEQYF.